This T cell receptor beta chain is from a study of blood T cell repertoires in COVID-19. Study information: Spain, Italy and the United States supplied samples that represented acute and convalescent COVID-19. PBMCs, B-cell-depleted T cells, or T cells were the source of the cDNA or gDNA that made up the material.

The assay was immunoSEQ multiplex PCR, and TCRdb's table has in-frame clones only and misses some. Of about 120,000 clones in the sample, roughly three quarters are singletons; the top ten hold 7.9%. V shed 0 bases and J shed 6 bases, with 9 bases lying between them. The CDR3 has 14 residues. Looked up from germline, CDR1 is MGHRA and CDR2 is YSYEKL. This sequence originates from a human donor in a cohort sampled during active COVID-19. The chain carries TRBV4-1 and TRBJ1-3; the D gene is possibly TRBD1 (6 bases). Sample: peripheral blood. The CDR3 protein is CASSQEGGENTIYF. The CDR3 nucleotides are TGCGCCAGCAGCCAAGAAGGGGGGGAAAACACCATATATTTT.